These 12 T cell receptor beta chains were sequenced from one sample in a study of CD8 T cells in Susac syndrome. Roughly 0.45 to 1 ug RNA was reverse transcribed with random hexamers. TCRdb reanalysed the immunoSEQ multiplex PCR reads using MiXCR and keeps one entry per CDR3 protein. Of hundreds of thousands of distinct CDR3 sequences in the sample, 94% were seen once. The sample was CD4+ T cells from PBMCs. The receptors here all came from a human donor with Susac syndrome.

This clonotype showed up just once. The chain recombines TRBV20-1 with TRBJ2-3, with D maybe TRBD2 (7 bases). Germline CDR1 reads DFQATT; CDR2 reads SNEGSKA (reference sequence). The CDR3 is 13 residues long. V gave up 7 bases and J gave up 4 bases, with 15 bases separating them. The CDR3 nucleotides read TGCAGTGTTGAGGGAGGGGGGGCAGATACGCAGTATTTT. It translates to CSVEGGGADTQYF.

This clonotype was detected once. The gene calls are TRBV7-2 and TRBJ2-5; D uncertain. This CDR3 has 14 amino acids. The germline CDR1 and CDR2 sequences are SGHTA and FQGNSA. With 1 base removed from V and 3 bases from J, the gap between germline ends came to 9 bases. The CDR3 sequence is CASSLGAEEETQYF. DNA of the CDR3: TGTGCCAGCAGCTTAGGTGCGGAAGAAGAGACCCAGTACTTC.

The chain combines TRBV13 with TRBJ2-2, with 8 bases that match TRBD1. There are 16 residues in the CDR3. V lost 1 base, J lost 3 bases, and 4 bases stayed unmatched. Germline V gives CDR1 PRHDT, CDR2 FYEKMQ (reference sequence). CDR3 sequence (DNA): TGTGCCAGCAGCTTAGTCCAGGGGGCGCACACCGGGGAGCTGTTTTTT. Translating it yields CASSLVQGAHTGELFF. Supplemented by reference TRBV13 and TRBJ2-2, the full variable domain reads AAGVIQSPRHLIKEKRETATLKCYPIPRHDTVYWYQQGPGQDPQFLISFYEKMQSDKGSIPDRFSAQQFSDYHSELNMSSLELGDSALYFCASSLVQGAHTGELFFGEGSRLTVL.

This clonotype was counted a single time. V is TRBV30 and J is TRBJ2-2; the match to TRBD2 covers 7 bases. This CDR3 has 16 residues. Germline values: CDR1 GTSNPN, CDR2 SVGIG (reference sequence). The junction had 4 bases not matched to a gene; V was cut back by 0 bases and J by 0 bases. The CDR3: CAWSVGRVTNTGELFF. CDR3 DNA: TGTGCCTGGAGTGTAGGGAGGGTTACGAACACCGGGGAGCTGTTTTTT.

V gene TRBV7-8 combines with J gene TRBJ2-5, with 13 bases that match TRBD2. CDR1 is SGHVS, CDR2 FQNEAQ, per germline. The CDR3 is 15 residues long. Losses at the gene ends were 5 bases for V and 5 bases for J; bases not matched to a gene: 5. The CDR3 nucleotides read TGTGCCAGCAGCGTACTAGCGGGGGGGCCCGAGACCCAGTACTTC. It is translated as CASSVLAGGPETQYF.

The CDR3 loop reads CSALTGPEAFF. For the CDR3, the DNA is TGCAGTGCACTAACAGGGCCAGAAGCTTTCTTT. The V gene is TRBV20-1, the J gene TRBJ1-1; perhaps TRBD1 as D (6 bases). There are 11 residues in the CDR3. Deletions cut 6 bases from V and 8 bases from J, with 13 bases between. Germline lookup yields CDR1 DFQATT and CDR2 SNEGSKA (reference sequence).

This chain joins TRBV24-1 and TRBJ2-7, with TRBD1 matching 9 bases. The germline gives CDR1 KGHDR, CDR2 SFDVKD. With 4 bases clipped from V and 6 bases from J, the junction kept 6 bases outside the gene matches. This CDR3 contains 14 residues. DNA of the CDR3: TGTGCCACCAGTGACCCCCGGGACAGGGTCGAGCAGTACTTC. It is translated as CATSDPRDRVEQYF.

This CDR3 is CASSLRMVPVTDTQYF. In DNA, the CDR3 is TGTGCCAGCAGCTTGAGGATGGTCCCGGTCACAGATACGCAGTATTTT. The chain uses TRBV5-6 and TRBJ2-3; D is unclear. The V end was cut by 1 base, the J end by 2 bases, with 14 bases between. The CDR3 extends over 16 amino acids. Germline CDR1 SGHDT, CDR2 YYEEEE.

The chain has TRBV7-2 and TRBJ2-2; tentatively, D is TRBD2 (5 bases). This CDR3 region has 13 residues. Germline V gives CDR1 SGHTA, CDR2 FQGNSA. V shed 5 bases and J shed 6 bases, with 10 bases lying between them. This chain's CDR3 is CASSLRDAGELFF. CDR3 bases: TGTGCCAGCAGCCTCCGGGATGCCGGGGAGCTGTTTTTT.

The chain carries TRBV28 and TRBJ2-7; TRBD1 is a possible D gene (6 bases). Germline CDR1 is MDHEN and CDR2 is SYDVKM. Trimming cost V 5 bases and J 7 bases, with 18 bases left between them. CDR3 length: 14 amino acids. DNA of the CDR3: TGTGCCAGCAGTCCTGGGACATGGTCTGGGGAGCAGTACTTC. Protein sequence: CASSPGTWSGEQYF.

Written as DNA, the CDR3 is TGTGCCAGCAGCCAAGGCGAGGGACAGAGAATAGGAAACACCATATATTTT. It translates to CASSQGEGQRIGNTIYF. The chain recombines TRBV4-2 with TRBJ1-3; 7 bases line up with TRBD1. The germline V gene has CDR1 LGHNA and CDR2 YNFKEQ. The CDR3 has 17 amino acids. The V gene end was trimmed by 1 base and the J gene end by 4 bases; junction bases not matched to a gene: 10.

The chain combines TRBV3-1 with TRBJ2-1; TRBD2 agrees at 12 bases. CDR3 length equals 15 residues. The germline V gene encodes CDR1 LGHDT and CDR2 YNNKEL (reference sequence). The V and J ends lost 5 bases and 3 bases, in that order; junction bases with no gene match: 2. In nucleotides, the CDR3 is TGTGCCAGCAGCATACTAGCGGGGGGCTACAATGAGCAGTTCTTC. Translating it yields CASSILAGGYNEQFF.